The 24 T cell receptor beta chains listed next were all sequenced from one sample in a study of T-cell memory formation after mild COVID-19 (dated by TCRdb to 2020 to 2022). Libraries were prepared through 5' RACE. Sequencer: Illumina NovaSeq 6000. TCRdb reworked the public reads: Q25 trimming with fastp, MiXCR clone assembly, productive beta chains retained. Here each entry gathers all rows of one CDR3 protein and keeps the most common genes and DNA. For this sample the table gives roughly 380,000 distinct CDR3 sequences, of which 28% were detected only once. Of the sample, roughly 13% is held by the ten largest clones. Sequencing input: PBMCs or a T cell subset sorted from them (not recorded which). The receptor source for this set is an adult woman who had mild COVID-19 (a few samples of this study predate the infection). The sample titles of this study are shuffled in the database, so cell type and time point are left out; the donor was told from shared clones.

This rearrangement joins TRBV7-9 to TRBJ1-2; D gene unclear. Trimming shortened V by 3 bases and J by 6 bases, and 11 bases separated the two germline ends. The CDR3 contains 13 residues. Germline V gene lookup returns CDR1 SEHNR and CDR2 FQNEAQ (reference sequence). Here the CDR3 DNA reads TGTGCCAGCAGCTTTTCATTAGGTGATGGCTACACCTTC. This encodes CASSFSLGDGYTF.

The CDR3 region has the DNA TGTGCCAGCAGTGATTGGCCGTCTGAATATTATGGCTACACCTTC. This codes for CASSDWPSEYYGYTF. V usage is TRBV6-1 and J usage is TRBJ1-2; D gene ambiguous. The CDR3 covers 15 residues. With 3 bases removed from V and 5 bases from J, the gap between germline ends came to 16 bases. CDR1 MNHNS and CDR2 SASEGT come from the germline V gene.

This clonotype was counted only a few times. The chain links TRBV5-1 to TRBJ2-7; TRBD2 might be the D (5 bases). The germline gives CDR1 SGHRS, CDR2 YFSETQ. The CDR3 loop spans 14 amino acids. Deletions cut 1 base from V and 5 bases from J, with 13 bases between. In DNA, the CDR3 is TGCGCCAGCAGCTTGCCCCAGCGGAGTCACGAGCAGTACTTC. Translated: CASSLPQRSHEQYF.

The rearrangement links TRBV29-1 to TRBJ1-2; possibly TRBD1 for D (5 bases). V lost 3 bases and J lost 8, with 10 bases in between. Germline CDR1 is SQVTM and CDR2 is ANQGSEA. There are 11 residues in the CDR3. CDR3 region: CSVEGLKGYTF. In DNA form, the CDR3 reads TGCAGCGTTGAGGGACTTAAGGGCTACACCTTC.

This clonotype was counted between two and nine times. The rearrangement uses TRBV7-2 and TRBJ2-7; D is ambiguous. Trimming cost V 0 bases and J 2 bases, with 5 bases left between them. The CDR3 totals 13 residues. Germline assignment: CDR1 SGHTA and CDR2 FQGNSA. CDR3 in DNA: TGTGCCAGCAGCTTAGCGGTAACCTACGAGCAGTACTTC. Amino acid sequence: CASSLAVTYEQYF.

This clonotype was detected a few times. The rearrangement uses TRBV5-1 and TRBJ1-1, with TRBD1 matching over 10 bases. The CDR3 runs 19 residues. Germline V gene data show CDR1 as SGHRS and CDR2 as YFSETQ. The junction had 21 bases not matched to a gene; V was cut back by 4 bases and J by 6 bases. The CDR3 here is CASSTGQGVITLEGPEAFF. For the CDR3, the DNA is TGCGCCAGCAGCACCGGACAGGGGGTAATTACTCTAGAGGGCCCTGAAGCTTTCTTT.

This chain joins TRBV3-1 and TRBJ2-6; 7 positions agree with TRBD1. J was trimmed by 1 base and V by 0 bases; bases with no gene match: 3. The germline V gene has CDR1 LGHDT and CDR2 YNNKEL (reference sequence). There are 17 residues in the CDR3. The CDR3: CASSQDGTASGANVLTF. The CDR3 DNA reads TGTGCCAGCAGCCAAGATGGGACAGCTTCTGGGGCCAACGTCCTGACTTTC.

The rearrangement uses TRBV29-1 and TRBJ2-7, with D perhaps TRBD2 (6 bases). CDR3 length equals 14 residues. The V gene lost 5 bases and the J gene lost 1 base, with 15 bases spanning the gap. Germline V lookup: CDR1 SQVTM, CDR2 ANQGSEA. The CDR3 spells CSVSGLGVSYEQYF. In DNA form, the CDR3 reads TGCAGCGTTTCGGGACTGGGGGTATCCTACGAGCAGTACTTC.

At least ten counts were recorded for this clonotype. Sequence at one end of the junction differs from germline and may be a read error. The chain uses TRBV4-3 and TRBJ2-1; tentatively, D is TRBD2 (5 bases). This CDR3 region has 12 residues. Germline V CDR1 and CDR2: LGHNA, YSLEER. In DNA form, the CDR3 reads TGCGCCAGCAGCCGCCGAACGGACTGGCTGATCTTC. Residues: CASSRRTDWLIF.

This clonotype was counted only a few times. The V and J genes are TRBV7-3 and TRBJ1-5; D is uncertain. This CDR3 comprises 13 residues. Trimming stripped 5 bases from V and 6 bases from J, with 11 bases between. Per the germline V gene, CDR1 is SGHTA and CDR2 is FQGTGA. CDR3 loop: CASSENDGQPQHF. The DNA of the CDR3 is TGTGCCAGCAGCGAAAATGACGGTCAGCCCCAGCATTTT.

V gene TRBV20-1 combines with J gene TRBJ1-1; the match to TRBD1 covers 7 bases. J was trimmed by 4 bases and V by 4 bases; bases with no gene match: 3. The CDR3 runs to 12 residues. Germline V gene lookup returns CDR1 DFQATT and CDR2 SNEGSKA (reference sequence). CDR3 sequence: CSANDRVTEAFF. DNA for the CDR3: TGCAGTGCTAACGACAGGGTCACTGAAGCTTTCTTT.

V gene TRBV12-3 or TRBV12-4 combines with J gene TRBJ2-2; D gene ambiguous. V was trimmed by 7 bases and J by 0 bases, leaving 6 bases between them. This CDR3 is 13 amino acids long. The CDR3 nucleotides are TGTGCCAGCAACGGAGCGAACACCGGGGAGCTGTTTTTT. This codes for CASNGANTGELFF.

With regard to this clonotype: A read error may be the cause here, since a much bigger clone is one base away. The genes are TRBV20-1 and TRBJ2-3, with 8 bases aligning to TRBD1. V trimming: 3 bases; J trimming: 4 bases; junction bases outside the gene matches: 9. The V gene's germline CDR1 is DFQATT and CDR2 SNEGSKA (reference sequence). This CDR3 has 15 amino acids. CDR3 nucleotide sequence: TGCAGTGCTAGGCACGGGACAGGAAGGTCAGATACGCAGTATTTT. Amino acid sequence: CSARHGTGRSDTQYF.

The rearrangement joins TRBV14 to TRBJ1-6, with D possibly being TRBD1 (6 bases). Per germline, CDR1 SGHDN and CDR2 FVKESK. This CDR3 is 16 amino acids long. Trimming shortened V by 3 bases and J by 6 bases, and 15 bases separated the two germline ends. The CDR3 nucleotides read TGTGCCAGCAGCCAGTTCTCAGGGGTAACTAATTCACCCCTCCACTTT. Amino acid sequence: CASSQFSGVTNSPLHF.

This clonotype was seen only a few times. The V call is TRBV20-1, the J call TRBJ2-7, with 8 positions matching TRBD2. V was clipped by 2 bases and J by 3 bases; unmatched bases: 12. The CDR3 is 16 residues long. CDR1 DFQATT and CDR2 SNEGSKA come from the germline V gene (reference sequence). The chain's CDR3 is CSARRPSAGVIYEQYF. The CDR3 DNA is TGCAGTGCTAGACGCCCCTCAGCGGGGGTCATCTACGAGCAGTACTTC.

The rearrangement links TRBV14 to TRBJ1-1; tentative D call: TRBD1 (6 bases). Germline CDR1 SGHDN, CDR2 FVKESK. The CDR3 loop spans 15 amino acids. V was trimmed by 1 base and J by 4 bases, leaving 13 bases between them. CDR3: CASSQARGRTTEAFF. CDR3 nucleotides: TGTGCCAGCAGCCAAGCCAGGGGAAGGACCACTGAAGCTTTCTTT.

The chain links TRBV25-1 to TRBJ2-5, with D possibly TRBD2 on 5 matching bases. The V end was cut by 5 bases, the J end by 3 bases, with 7 bases between. Per germline, CDR1 MGHDK and CDR2 SYGVNS. The CDR3 length is 12 residues. The DNA of the CDR3 is TGTGCCAGCAGTCACGGGAAAGAGACCCAGTACTTC. Translated: CASSHGKETQYF.

The V and J genes are TRBV7-3 and TRBJ2-6; maybe TRBD2 (5 bases). The V gene's germline CDR1 is SGHTA and CDR2 FQGTGA. The CDR3 is made up of 16 amino acids. Trimming removed 0 bases at V and 2 bases at J, with 8 bases between. The CDR3 loop reads CASSLTWETGANVLTF. CDR3 DNA: TGTGCCAGCAGCTTAACCTGGGAGACTGGGGCCAACGTCCTGACTTTC.

This clonotype was seen only a few times. CDR3 DNA: TGTGCCAGAAATGACGGCACAGATACGCAGTATTTT. It codes for CARNDGTDTQYF. The rearrangement links TRBV2 to TRBJ2-3; the D is unclear. CDR3 length equals 12 residues. Germline CDR1 reads SNHLY; CDR2 reads FYNNEI. The ends were cut back, 9 bases at V and 1 base at J, with 8 bases in the middle.

The chain is built from TRBV9 and TRBJ2-3; D is uncertain. The V gene's germline CDR1 is SGDLS and CDR2 YYNGEE. The V and J ends lost 3 bases and 0 bases respectively, with 8 bases between them. The CDR3 consists of 14 residues. CDR3 bases: TGTGCCAGCAGCGCGTACAGAAGCACAGATACGCAGTATTTT. Translated, it gives CASSAYRSTDTQYF.

The chain carries TRBV4-1 and TRBJ2-3; 9 bases are a match to TRBD2. With 8 bases clipped from V and 0 bases from J, the junction kept 9 bases outside the gene matches. The CDR3 has 16 residues. The germline CDR1 and CDR2 sequences are MGHRA and YSYEKL. CDR3 in amino acids: CASHLAGTASTDTQYF. The DNA for the CDR3 is TGCGCCAGCCATCTAGCGGGGACCGCTAGCACAGATACGCAGTATTTT.

This chain connects TRBV10-3 to TRBJ2-7; TRBD1 matches 10 bases. In germline, CDR1 is ENHRY, CDR2 SYGVKD. The CDR3 is 15 amino acids. The V segment lost 10 bases and the J segment 3 bases; nucleotides outside the gene matches: 12. CDR3 in DNA: TGTGCCACCAGCCCGGGACAGGGGCAAGACTACGAGCAGTACTTC. The encoded protein is CATSPGQGQDYEQYF.

The chain is built from TRBV6-1 and TRBJ2-2; tentatively, D is TRBD2 (5 bases). V lost 1 base, J lost 6 bases, and 15 bases lay in between. Germline V lookup: CDR1 MNHNS, CDR2 SASEGT. The CDR3 extends over 16 amino acids. The CDR3 protein is CASSEVAEVSAGELFF. The CDR3 region has the DNA TGTGCCAGCAGTGAAGTTGCGGAGGTATCTGCCGGGGAGCTGTTTTTT.

This chain uses TRBV10-3 with TRBJ2-7, with D possibly matching TRBD2 (5 bases). CDR1 and CDR2 (germline): ENHRY, SYGVKD. V lost 0 bases, J lost 2 bases, and 8 bases lay in between. The CDR3 runs to 14 residues. CDR3 residues: CAISESGGPYEQYF. CDR3 sequence (DNA): TGTGCCATCAGTGAGTCTGGAGGCCCCTACGAGCAGTACTTC.